This T cell receptor (beta chain) was identified during a study of T cells expressing NK-cell markers. Study in general: Sorted CD3+CD56+NKG2C+, CD3+CD56+NKG2C- and CD3+CD56-NKG2C+ T cells provided the TCR beta repertoires. One of the eight sequenced donors was seronegative, whereas the other seven were HCMV-seropositive.

Scientists made TCR beta cDNA using 5'RACE template switching with UMIs. TCRdb reanalyzed the 5' RACE reads and collapses them to one entry per CDR3 protein, without DNA. Its table lists some 440,000 distinct CDR3 sequences. The CDR3 loop spans 14 amino acids. In germline, CDR1 is SGHTA, CDR2 FQGNSA. This clonotype was obtained from a woman in her forties or fifties in good health. What was sequenced was blood T cells: a sorted CD56 or NKG2C T cell subset, CD4+ or CD8+ T cells, or bulk PBMC T cells (not recorded which). The rearrangement uses TRBV7-2 and TRBJ2-7. The CDR3 loop reads CASSLRGSPLEQYF.